This T cell receptor beta chain originates from a study of blood T cell repertoires in COVID-19. Study-level background: PBMCs, B-cell-depleted T cells, or T cells provided the cDNA or gDNA that made up the material.

CDR1 and CDR2 from the germline V gene are SGHKS and YYEKEE (reference sequence). The J segment lost 7 bases and the V segment lost 2 bases, leaving 5 bases of the junction unmatched. There are 14 residues in the CDR3. Measured with immunoSEQ multiplex PCR; TCRdb has only the in-frame clones, and not every one. The table has 50,000 to 75,000 clones, roughly 79% seen once. The sequencing input was peripheral blood. The receptor's source is a woman of 80 years or more with active or convalescent COVID-19. V and J are TRBV5-5 and TRBJ1-4; TRBD1 agrees at 7 bases. CDR3: CASSLGTVGEKLFF. Written as DNA, the CDR3 is TGTGCCAGCAGCTTAGGGACAGTCGGTGAAAAACTGTTTTTT. Drawing the rest from reference TRBV5-5 and TRBJ1-4, the complete variable domain is DAGVTQSPTHLIKTRGQQVTLRCSPISGHKSVSWYQQVLGQGPQFIFQYYEKEERGRGNFPDRFSARQFPNYSSELNVNALLLGDSALYLCASSLGTVGEKLFFGSGTQLSVL.